The clone carrying this T cell receptor beta chain came up many times. What it binds is unknown. This sample is part of a study of early T cells in non-severe SARS-CoV-2 infection. The overall study: Investigators sequenced bulk RNA drawn from unsorted whole blood, and chains remained unpaired.

Findings and limits, study-wide: Matching with VDJdb favored anti-spike CD8 responses (missing private and CD4 specificities).

In the library, individual cDNA molecules carried attached unique molecular identifiers. TCRdb recomputed calls from the 5' RACE reads with MiXCR, one row per CDR3 protein. The sample shows 80,000 or so distinct CDR3 sequences, around an eighth of them seen only once. This CDR3 comprises 15 residues. V lost 11 bases and J lost 1, with 20 bases in between. Germline lookup yields CDR1 LNHDA and CDR2 SQIVND (reference sequence). The specimen was whole blood. The chain links TRBV19 to TRBJ2-5, with D tentatively TRBD2 (6 bases). This receptor was obtained from an adult who was a healthcare worker with PCR-confirmed SARS-CoV-2 infection or an uninfected control (not recorded which). The CDR3 reads CASRPRDGSQETQYF. DNA for the CDR3: TGTGCCTCACGCCCAAGGGACGGGAGCCAAGAGACCCAGTACTTC. Looking up the rest from reference TRBV19 and TRBJ2-5 gives the full variable domain: DGGITQSPKYLFRKEGQNVTLSCEQNLNHDAMYWYRQDPGQGLRLIYYSQIVNDFQKGDIAEGYSVSREKKESFPLTVTSAQKNPTAFYLCASRPRDGSQETQYFGPGTRLLVL.